This T cell receptor beta chain is from a study of cytomegalovirus exposure and HLA in healthy donors. Notes on the study in general: Data from an earlier analysis indicated that most TCR beta V segments were productive either about 87% or about 30% of the time. Presence/absence comparisons presumed near-even sequencing depth among donors.

Worth noting for this clone: Its antigen is unknown.

PCR employed 60 Vbeta and 13 Jbeta primers. Repertoires were generated with immunoSEQ multiplex PCR, while TCRdb's copy carries only in-frame clones and drops some. The data show some 130,000 clones, with around 80% seen just once and around 7% held by the top ten. The specimen was PBMCs. The TCR sequence derives from a man aged 35 to 55 in good health and CMV-seropositive.

This CDR3 reads CASSQVSGLVREQFF. The CDR3 DNA follows: TGCGCCAGCAGCCAAGTGTCCGGGTTGGTGAGGGAGCAGTTCTTC. The genes are TRBV4-1 and TRBJ2-1; D remains ambiguous. Trimming pared 1 base from V and 10 bases from J, leaving 17 bases between. The V gene's germline CDR1 is MGHRA and CDR2 YSYEKL. CDR3 length: 15 amino acids.